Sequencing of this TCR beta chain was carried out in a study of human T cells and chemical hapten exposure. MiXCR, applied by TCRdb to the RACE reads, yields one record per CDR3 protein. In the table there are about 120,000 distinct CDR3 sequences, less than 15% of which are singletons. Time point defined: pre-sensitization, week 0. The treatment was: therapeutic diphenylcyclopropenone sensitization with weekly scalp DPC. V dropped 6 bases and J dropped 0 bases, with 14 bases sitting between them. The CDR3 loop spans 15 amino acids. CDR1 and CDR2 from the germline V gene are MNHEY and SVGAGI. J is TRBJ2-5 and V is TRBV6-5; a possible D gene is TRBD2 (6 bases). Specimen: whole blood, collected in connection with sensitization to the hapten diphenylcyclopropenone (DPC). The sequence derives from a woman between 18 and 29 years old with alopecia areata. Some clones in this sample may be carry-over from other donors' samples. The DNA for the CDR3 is TGTGCCAGCAGCCCCTTCCTAGCGAACCAAGAGACCCAGTACTTC. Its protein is CASSPFLANQETQYF.